This TCR beta chain was identified in a study of shared clonotypes between healthy human individuals. This clone was seen a handful of times. TCRdb's copy holds only in-frame clones and misses some; the assay was immunoSEQ multiplex PCR. The data contain 300,000 to 400,000 clones, around 87% of them seen just once; the ten biggest clones take up around 16%. Looked up from germline, CDR1 is MNHEY and CDR2 is SMNVEV (reference sequence). The CDR3 loop spans 12 amino acids. Trimming pared 6 bases from V and 6 bases from J, leaving 9 bases between. The clonotype originates from a man aged 18-30 years in good health. Input material: memory CD8+ T cells sorted from blood. Subset defined: CD45RO+ cells pooled with CCR7-negative TemRA cells. The rearrangement uses TRBV27 and TRBJ2-1, with D uncertain. The DNA for the CDR3 is TGTGCCAGCAGCTTACGCTCCAATGAGCAGTTCTTC. It yields the protein CASSLRSNEQFF.